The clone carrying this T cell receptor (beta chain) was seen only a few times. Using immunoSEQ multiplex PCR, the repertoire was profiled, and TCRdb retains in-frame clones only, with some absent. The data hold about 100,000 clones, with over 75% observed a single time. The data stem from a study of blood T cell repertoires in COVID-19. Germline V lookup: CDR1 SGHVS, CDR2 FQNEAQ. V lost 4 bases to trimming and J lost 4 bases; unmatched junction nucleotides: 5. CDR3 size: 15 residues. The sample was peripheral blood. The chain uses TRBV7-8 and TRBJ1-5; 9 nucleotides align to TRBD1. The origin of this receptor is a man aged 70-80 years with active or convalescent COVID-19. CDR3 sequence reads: CASSWGQGRNQPQHF. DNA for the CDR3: TGTGCCAGCAGCTGGGGACAGGGACGGAATCAGCCCCAGCATTTT. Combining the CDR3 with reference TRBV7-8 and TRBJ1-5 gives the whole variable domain GAGVSQSPRYKVAKRGQDVALRCDPISGHVSLFWYQQALGQGPEFLTYFQNEAQLDKSGLPSDRFFAERPEGSVSTLKIQRTQQEDSAVYLCASSWGQGRNQPQHFGDGTRLSIL.